A selection of T cell receptor beta chains follows, all from one sample in a study of identical twins. TCRdb re-analysed the 5' RACE reads in MiXCR, keeping a single row per CDR3 protein. The sample has roughly 690,000 distinct CDR3 sequences, around 6% seen once. The sample was naive T cells sorted from blood. These receptors all come from a man aged 18 to 35 in good health. CDR3s include the opening cysteine and the closing phenylalanine or tryptophan.

TRBV28,TRBJ2-7,CASSEPHPGLAAYEQYF
TRBV14,TRBJ2-1,CASSHGSPYNEQFF
TRBV20-1,TRBJ2-7,CSATHSGTGAKGGTYEQYF
TRBV15,TRBJ2-3,CATSRDSIQAGVPDTQYF
TRBV12-3/TRBV12-4,TRBJ2-2,CASNFGGTGELFF
TRBV6-4,TRBJ1-3,CASSEEAAGNTIYF
TRBV29-1,TRBJ2-6,CSVKPSGANVLTF
TRBV7-8,TRBJ1-2,CASSLVSDREVDYGYTF
TRBV15,TRBJ2-3,CATSRESGTGNTDTQYF
TRBV7-9,TRBJ1-2,CASSVPRGNYGYTF
TRBV12-3/TRBV12-4,TRBJ2-5,CASRIGPPGETQYF
TRBV14,TRBJ2-3,CASSPQLAGTDTQYF
TRBV2,TRBJ1-1,CASPQNTEAFF
TRBV29-1,TRBJ1-1,CSVEDLLTGDTEAFF